The 22 T cell receptor beta chains below come from one sample, sequenced in a study of CD8 T cells in Susac syndrome. RNA amounts of about 0.5 to 1 ug underwent reverse transcription with random hexamers. TCRdb fed the immunoSEQ multiplex PCR reads into MiXCR, producing one record per CDR3 protein. The top ten clones hold roughly 0.083% of a sample with just under 150,000 distinct CDR3 sequences, roughly 94% of them seen once. The sequencing sample was made of CD4+ T cells from PBMCs. These TCRs come from a human donor in good health.

The chain joins TRBV29-1 to TRBJ1-2; 8 positions match TRBD1. This CDR3 spans 13 amino acids. Germline CDR1 and CDR2: SQVTM and ANQGSEA. The V and J ends lost 1 base and 4 bases, in that order; junction bases with no gene match: 2. CDR3: CSVEATGAYGYTF. Written as DNA, the CDR3 is TGCAGCGTTGAAGCGACAGGGGCCTATGGCTACACCTTC.

The genes are TRBV29-1 and TRBJ2-7; D may be TRBD1 or TRBD2 (6 bases each). Looked up from germline, CDR1 is SQVTM and CDR2 is ANQGSEA. Between the trimmed V and J ends, which lost 4 bases and 3 bases, there was a span of 25 bases. This CDR3 has 17 amino acids. The CDR3 loop reads CSVGGLAKTPTFYEQYF. CDR3 coding DNA: TGCAGCGTTGGGGGGCTAGCGAAAACTCCGACCTTCTACGAGCAGTACTTC.

This clonotype has only a few counts. The chain has TRBV12-3 or TRBV12-4 and TRBJ2-7; D gene uncertain. The length of the CDR3 is 11 residues. V was cut by 6 bases and J by 6 bases, with 9 bases left in between. CDR3: CASSLGGEQYF. The CDR3 coding sequence is TGTGCCAGCAGCTTGGGTGGCGAGCAGTACTTC.

CDR3 DNA sequence: TGTGCCAGCAGCCCTAGCGGCCAGATCCAAGAGACCCAGTACTTC. This gives the protein CASSPSGQIQETQYF. The chain recombines TRBV6-1 with TRBJ2-5; 7 bases align to TRBD2. The CDR3 covers 15 residues. With V trimmed by 6 bases and J by 1 base, 8 bases remained unmatched. Germline V lookup: CDR1 MNHNS, CDR2 SASEGT.

The chain joins TRBV9 to TRBJ2-7, with 13 bases lining up with TRBD2. CDR3 size: 15 residues. Germline V gene data show CDR1 as SGDLS and CDR2 as YYNGEE. Trimming took 3 bases from V and 6 from J; bases not matched to a gene: 6. CDR3 DNA: TGTGCCAGCAGCGGGGGACTAGCGGGATCCCGCGAGCAGTACTTC. Translated: CASSGGLAGSREQYF. Together with reference TRBV9 and TRBJ2-7, the CDR3 gives the full variable domain: DSGVTQTPKHLITATGQRVTLRCSPRSGDLSVYWYQQSLDQGLQFLIQYYNGEERAKGNILERFSAQQFPDLHSELNLSSLELGDSALYFCASSGGLAGSREQYFGPGTRLTVT.

The rearrangement uses TRBV20-1 and TRBJ1-5; maybe TRBD1 (6 bases). CDR1 DFQATT and CDR2 SNEGSKA come from the germline V gene (reference sequence). The ends were cut back, 5 bases at V and 4 bases at J, with 12 bases in the middle. The CDR3 totals 13 residues. The CDR3 loop reads CSASDRINQPQHF. In nucleotides, the CDR3 is TGCAGTGCTTCCGACAGGATAAATCAGCCCCAGCATTTT.

This chain uses TRBV6-1 with TRBJ2-2, with TRBD1 matching 8 bases. This CDR3 is 14 amino acids long. Germline-derived CDR1 and CDR2 are MNHNS and SASEGT. V lost 8 bases to trimming and J lost 2 bases; unmatched junction nucleotides: 4. CDR3 sequence (DNA): TGTGCCAGCCGGGGACAGGCCAACACCGGGGAGCTGTTTTTT. Residues: CASRGQANTGELFF.

The J gene is TRBJ1-1, the V gene TRBV20-1; TRBD1 might be the D (5 bases). CDR3 length: 12 residues. V lost 5 bases and J lost 5, with 12 bases in between. CDR1 and CDR2 (germline): DFQATT, SNEGSKA (reference sequence). The CDR3 reads CSAPGRGTEAFF. The CDR3 coding sequence is TGCAGTGCTCCAGGGAGAGGAACTGAAGCTTTCTTT.

V gene TRBV20-1 combines with J gene TRBJ2-1, with TRBD2 matching over 9 bases. The CDR3 totals 13 residues. Germline V gene sequence: CDR1 DFQATT, CDR2 SNEGSKA (reference sequence). The junction had 7 bases not matched to a gene; V was cut back by 6 bases and J by 7 bases. CDR3 region: CSAPASGINEQFF. CDR3 nucleotide sequence: TGCAGTGCCCCGGCTAGCGGGATAAATGAGCAGTTCTTC.

CDR3 protein: CASSDRKGNYGYTF. The CDR3 nucleotides read TGTGCCAGCAGTGATAGGAAGGGGAATTATGGCTACACCTTC. This sequence joins TRBV2 and TRBJ1-2; D might be TRBD1 (5 bases). The CDR3 consists of 14 residues. The V end lost 3 bases, the J end lost 5 bases, and 13 bases lay between the germline ends. CDR1 and CDR2 from the germline V gene are SNHLY and FYNNEI.

This chain links TRBV3-1 with TRBJ1-3; D gene ambiguous. Germline CDR1 is LGHDT and CDR2 is YNNKEL (reference sequence). The germline V and J ends were trimmed by 4 bases and 0 bases, with 7 bases remaining between them. The CDR3 totals 14 residues. The CDR3 coding sequence is TGTGCCAGCAGCCGGGGAAGCTCTGGAAACACCATATATTTT. Its translation: CASSRGSSGNTIYF.

The chain combines TRBV18 with TRBJ2-2; TRBD1 is a possible D gene (5 bases). The CDR3 runs 15 residues. CDR1 is KGHSH, CDR2 LQKENI, per germline. V lost 1 base and J 3 bases, leaving 9 bases between the germline ends. The CDR3 loop reads CASSPRQGDTGELFF. The CDR3 region has the DNA TGTGCCAGCTCACCACGGCAGGGTGACACCGGGGAGCTGTTTTTT.

This rearrangement joins TRBV5-1 to TRBJ1-2; possibly TRBD1 for D (5 bases). V was pared by 4 bases and J by 2 bases, with 12 bases between. CDR3 size: 14 residues. Germline CDR1 is SGHRS and CDR2 is YFSETQ. CDR3 protein: CASSPATGNYGYTF. The DNA of the CDR3 is TGCGCCAGCAGCCCTGCTACAGGAAACTATGGCTACACCTTC.

This chain links TRBV5-1 with TRBJ2-5; the D is unclear. The CDR3 totals 14 residues. Trimming removed 0 bases from V and 4 bases from J, with 10 bases in between. Per the germline V gene, CDR1 is SGHRS and CDR2 is YFSETQ. CDR3 bases: TGCGCCAGCAGCTTGGGTATTGTGGGAGAGACCCAGTACTTC. Amino acids: CASSLGIVGETQYF.

This rearrangement joins TRBV20-1 to TRBJ2-5; 11 bases fit TRBD2. Germline V gene data show CDR1 as DFQATT and CDR2 as SNEGSKA (reference sequence). The CDR3 consists of 13 residues. V gave up 6 bases and J gave up 2 bases; unmatched junction bases: 2. DNA of the CDR3: TGCAGTGCCACTAGCGGGAGACAAGAGACCCAGTACTTC. Amino acid sequence: CSATSGRQETQYF.

This chain links TRBV5-4 with TRBJ2-7, with 14 positions matching TRBD2. CDR1 is SGHNT, CDR2 YYREEE, per germline (reference sequence). V trimming: 0 bases; J trimming: 6 bases; junction bases outside the gene matches: 8. The CDR3 is 17 residues long. CDR3 region: CASSLVARGTSGSEQYF. Here the CDR3 DNA reads TGTGCCAGCAGCTTGGTCGCTCGGGGGACTAGCGGGAGCGAGCAGTACTTC.

The chain joins TRBV5-4 to TRBJ2-4, with 11 bases that match TRBD2. CDR1 and CDR2 from the germline V gene are SGHNT and YYREEE (reference sequence). The CDR3 spans 16 residues. Trimming at V came to 0 bases and at J to 7 bases, leaving 6 bases not matched to a gene. The CDR3 nucleotides are TGTGCCAGCAGCTTGGAGCTAGCGGGAGGTCTGAACATTCAGTACTTC. It specifies CASSLELAGGLNIQYF.

The chain employs TRBV2 and TRBJ2-3, with D possibly matching TRBD2 (6 bases). V was cut by 4 bases and J by 6 bases, with 8 bases left in between. Germline-derived CDR1 and CDR2 are SNHLY and FYNNEI. CDR3 size: 12 residues. The CDR3 protein is CASSGEADTQYF. CDR3 in DNA: TGTGCCAGCAGTGGGGAGGCTGATACGCAGTATTTT. Full variable domain (outside the CDR3, taken from reference TRBV2 and TRBJ2-3): EPEVTQTPSHQVTQMGQEVILRCVPISNHLYFYWYRQILGQKVEFLVSFYNNEISEKSEIFDDQFSVERPDGSNFTLKIRSTKLEDSAMYFCASSGEADTQYFGPGTRLTVL.

This clonotype was seen only once. This rearrangement joins TRBV30 to TRBJ2-3, with D perhaps matching TRBD2 (5 bases). The CDR3 runs to 17 residues. Germline V gene data show CDR1 as GTSNPN and CDR2 as SVGIG (reference sequence). The ends were cut back, 0 bases at V and 2 bases at J, with 18 bases in the middle. This chain's CDR3 is CAWSVLRRRPNTDTQYF. The DNA of the CDR3 is TGTGCCTGGAGTGTACTTAGGAGGCGACCTAACACAGATACGCAGTATTTT.

This chain uses TRBV6-5 with TRBJ2-1; 8 bases agree with TRBD2. After removal of 4 bases from V and 8 bases from J, the junction contained 10 bases not matched to a gene. The CDR3 length is 15 residues. The germline V gene has CDR1 MNHEY and CDR2 SVGAGI. CDR3 loop: CASSSGLAPTDEQFF. CDR3 nucleotides: TGTGCCAGCAGTTCCGGACTAGCACCCACCGATGAGCAGTTCTTC.

The chain carries TRBV20-1 and TRBJ2-7, with 8 bases that match TRBD2. Germline CDR1 and CDR2: DFQATT and SNEGSKA (reference sequence). CDR3 length: 12 residues. V lost 4 bases and J lost 3; bases outside the gene matches: 2. CDR3 residues: CSAKGLVYEQYF. The CDR3 DNA is TGCAGTGCTAAGGGACTAGTCTACGAGCAGTACTTC.

CDR3 nucleotide sequence: TGTGCCAGCTCTGGGCGGGGGCGCGCTTTCTTT. Translated, it gives CASSGRGRAFF. The chain links TRBV18 to TRBJ1-1; D is perhaps TRBD1 (6 bases). V shed 6 bases and J shed 11 bases, with 13 bases lying between them. This CDR3 region has 11 residues. Germline V gene data show CDR1 as KGHSH and CDR2 as LQKENI. The whole variable domain, filled in from reference TRBV18 and TRBJ1-1, reads NAGVMQNPRHLVRRRGQEARLRCSPMKGHSHVYWYRQLPEEGLKFMVYLQKENIIDESGMPKERFSAEFPKEGPSILRIQQVVRGDSAAYFCASSGRGRAFFGQGTRLTVV.